This T cell receptor beta chain is from a study of T cells in Graves' hyperthyroidism and ophthalmopathy. Study conclusions and caveats: Ophthalmopathy stood apart from stable hyperthyroidism in a 13 V-J model.

The CDR3 contains 13 residues. Germline V gives CDR1 SGHTA, CDR2 FQGTGA. With 5 bases removed from V and 11 bases from J, the gap between germline ends came to 18 bases. As to this clonotype: The target antigen is unknown.

Amplified TCR beta CDR3 regions came from RNA transcripts. HTBI primers were employed in a first-round RT-PCR of the TCR CDR3. Each CDR3 protein gets one entry after TCRdb re-called the multiplex PCR reads with MiXCR. The sample shows about 570,000 distinct CDR3 sequences, under 60% of them seen only once. Sequenced sample: peripheral blood or thyroid tissue (not recorded which). The V and J genes are TRBV7-3 and TRBJ1-1, with D possibly being TRBD1 (6 bases). The sequence came from an adult woman with Graves' disease, either hyperthyroidism or ophthalmopathy (not recorded which). In DNA form, the CDR3 reads TGTGCCAGCAGCCGGGCAGGGGAAACCGGGGCTTTCTTT. Its protein is CASSRAGETGAFF.